This T cell receptor (beta chain) was captured in a study of T cell repertoires in cytomegalovirus infection (dated by TCRdb to between 2018 and 2021). Regarding the complete study: Because public TCR beta signatures pointed to carriage of CMV infection together with the matching HLA type, the HLA type of each donor mattered for the analysis. Overall study outcomes, separate from this receptor: In the ex vivo response, HLA-C-restricted CMV-specific TCR beta clonotypes were dominant, and in two of eight donors the single most frequent clonotype came from this HLA-C-restricted group. Cumulative frequency of public TCR beta family members discriminated carriers of CMV infection plus the relevant HLA type in this cohort and an independent 352-donor cohort.

Instrument on record: Illumina HiSeq 1500. TCRdb took the public reads, trimmed them with fastp at Q25, ran MiXCR for clone calling and kept in-frame beta chains. Rows with a matching CDR3 protein are joined into one entry that keeps the most common DNA and genes. This sample comprises 150,000 to 190,000 distinct CDR3 sequences, 20% to 30% of them detected only once. The ten top clones hold about 10% of the sample. V ends up 7 bases short and J 6 bases short, with an unmatched junction base count of 9. CDR3 length: 14 amino acids, cysteine to phenylalanine. Here the CDR3 DNA is all that survives: 42 bases in frame from base 1. From the germline V gene, CDR1 is MNHEY and CDR2 is SVGEGT. This clonotype turned up a few times. The clone's antigen remains unknown. It has no much larger one-base neighbor in the sample; base qualities were not kept.

This clonotype originated in a human donor in good health (CMV status not recorded). Some clones in this sample may be carry-over from other donors' samples. The sequence links TRBV6-2 or TRBV6-3 to TRBJ2-7; 10 central bases correspond to TRBD1. The sample taken for sequencing was PBMCs. The sequenced DNA is TGTGCCAGCACCCAATCGGGGACAGGGGCCGAGCAGTACTTC. Its protein is CASTQSGTGAEQYF.